This TCR beta chain was captured in a study of blood T cell repertoires in COVID-19. As for the study in general: Sites across the United States, Italy and Spain contributed samples from acute and convalescent COVID-19. T cells, B-cell-depleted T cells, or PBMCs supplied cDNA or gDNA.

Authors' processing steps: Cell counts per sample came from amplifying reference gene primers. TCRdb's table, derived via immunoSEQ multiplex PCR, lists solely in-frame clones and lacks some. V and J calls and clone size are those listed in that table; D and trimming were worked out from the DNA. The sample has about 190,000 clones, less than 80% seen once. Deletions cut 1 base from V and 4 bases from J, with 10 bases between. This CDR3 contains 14 residues. CDR1 is MGHRA and CDR2 is YSYEKL in the germline V gene. Sequencing was performed on peripheral blood. The V call is TRBV4-1, the J call TRBJ1-2, with D uncertain. This receptor was obtained from a woman between 50 and 59 years old with acute or convalescent COVID-19. CDR3 region: CASSQVGDGYGYTF. CDR3 nucleotides: TGCGCCAGCAGCCAAGTCGGGGATGGCTATGGCTACACCTTC.